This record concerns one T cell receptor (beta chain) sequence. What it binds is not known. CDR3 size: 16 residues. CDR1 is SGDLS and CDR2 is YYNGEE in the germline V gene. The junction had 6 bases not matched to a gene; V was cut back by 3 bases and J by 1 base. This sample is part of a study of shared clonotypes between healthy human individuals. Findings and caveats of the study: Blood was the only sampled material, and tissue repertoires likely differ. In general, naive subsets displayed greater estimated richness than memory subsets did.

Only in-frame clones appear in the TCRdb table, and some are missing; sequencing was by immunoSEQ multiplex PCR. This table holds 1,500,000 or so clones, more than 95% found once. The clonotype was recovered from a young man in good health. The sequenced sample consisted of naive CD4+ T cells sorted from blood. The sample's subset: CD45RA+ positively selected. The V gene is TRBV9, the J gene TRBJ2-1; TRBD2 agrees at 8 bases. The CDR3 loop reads CASSGVAGRSYNEQFF. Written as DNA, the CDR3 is TGTGCCAGCAGCGGAGTAGCGGGACGATCCTACAATGAGCAGTTCTTC. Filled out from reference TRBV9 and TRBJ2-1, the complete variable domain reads DSGVTQTPKHLITATGQRVTLRCSPRSGDLSVYWYQQSLDQGLQFLIQYYNGEERAKGNILERFSAQQFPDLHSELNLSSLELGDSALYFCASSGVAGRSYNEQFFGPGTRLTVL.